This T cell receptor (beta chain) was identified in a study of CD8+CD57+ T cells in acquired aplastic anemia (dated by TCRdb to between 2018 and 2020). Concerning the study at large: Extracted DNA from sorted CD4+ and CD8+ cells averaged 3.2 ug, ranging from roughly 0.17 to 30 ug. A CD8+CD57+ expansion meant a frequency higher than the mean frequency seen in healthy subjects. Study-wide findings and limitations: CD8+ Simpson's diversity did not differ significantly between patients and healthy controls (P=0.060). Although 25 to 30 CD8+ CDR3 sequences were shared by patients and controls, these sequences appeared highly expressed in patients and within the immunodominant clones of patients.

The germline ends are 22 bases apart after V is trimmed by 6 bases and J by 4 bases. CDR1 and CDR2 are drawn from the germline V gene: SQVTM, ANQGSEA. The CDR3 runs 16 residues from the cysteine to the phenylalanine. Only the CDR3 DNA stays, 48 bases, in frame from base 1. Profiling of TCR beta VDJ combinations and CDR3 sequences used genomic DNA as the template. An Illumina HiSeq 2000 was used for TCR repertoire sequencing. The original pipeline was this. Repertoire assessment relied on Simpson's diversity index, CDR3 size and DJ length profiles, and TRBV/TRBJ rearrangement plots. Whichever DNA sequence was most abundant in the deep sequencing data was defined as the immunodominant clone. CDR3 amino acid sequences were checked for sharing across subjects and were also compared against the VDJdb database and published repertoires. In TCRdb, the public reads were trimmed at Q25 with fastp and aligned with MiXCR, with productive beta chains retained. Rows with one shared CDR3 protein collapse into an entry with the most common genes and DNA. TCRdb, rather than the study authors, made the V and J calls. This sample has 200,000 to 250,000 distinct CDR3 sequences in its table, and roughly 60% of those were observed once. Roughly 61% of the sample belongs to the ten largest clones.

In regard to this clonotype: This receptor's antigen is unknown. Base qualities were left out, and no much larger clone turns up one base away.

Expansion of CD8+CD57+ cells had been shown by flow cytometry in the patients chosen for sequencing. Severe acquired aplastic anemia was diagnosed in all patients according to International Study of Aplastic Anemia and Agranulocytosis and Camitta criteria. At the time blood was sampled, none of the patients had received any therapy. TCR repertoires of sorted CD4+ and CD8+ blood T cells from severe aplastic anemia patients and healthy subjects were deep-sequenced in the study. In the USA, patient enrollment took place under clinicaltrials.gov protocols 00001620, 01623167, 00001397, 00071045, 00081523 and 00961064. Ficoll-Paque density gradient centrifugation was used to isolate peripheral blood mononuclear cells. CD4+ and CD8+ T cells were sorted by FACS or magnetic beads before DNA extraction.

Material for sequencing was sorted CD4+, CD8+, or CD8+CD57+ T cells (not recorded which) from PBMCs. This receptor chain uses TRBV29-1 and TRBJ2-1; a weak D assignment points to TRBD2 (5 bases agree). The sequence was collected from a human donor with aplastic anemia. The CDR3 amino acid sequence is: CSVEDSGWARYNEQFF. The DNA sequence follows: TGCAGCGTCGAGGATTCGGGGTGGGCGCGTTACAATGAGCAGTTCTTC.